Listed here is a single T cell receptor (beta chain). This specimen belongs to a study of blood T cell repertoires in COVID-19. Method: immunoSEQ multiplex PCR; TCRdb's copy keeps in-frame clones and lacks some. The data contain approximately 10,000 clones, 85% to 90% of them singletons. The sample taken for sequencing was peripheral blood. The origin of this receptor is a woman between 55 and 75 years old with active COVID-19.

DNA for the CDR3: TGTGCCAGCAGCTTAGCGGGGGGGCAGGCAGATACGCAGTATTTT. Amino acids: CASSLAGGQADTQYF. The chain couples TRBV7-3 to TRBJ2-3; 9 bases are shared with TRBD2. V trimming: 2 bases; J trimming: 4 bases; junction bases outside the gene matches: 4. Germline-derived CDR1 and CDR2 are SGHTA and FQGTGA. This CDR3 region has 15 residues.